This paragraph reports one TCR beta chain. This clonotype has a count of ten or more. The antigen it recognizes is unknown. Base qualities are not at hand, and no much larger clone is one base apart. A case-control design nested within a healthcare worker cohort in London, UK, was used, with weekly nasopharyngeal swab PCR tests and blood sampling performed. Healthcare workers were recruited during the week of the UK lockdown, between 23 and 31 March 2020, and followed weekly for up to about 15 weeks. The junction shows trimming of 4 bases on V and 3 bases on J, and the gene matches do not reach 6 bases of it. CDR1 SGHNT and CDR2 YYREEE are derived from the germline V gene (reference sequence). Counted from cysteine to phenylalanine, this CDR3 has 15 amino acids. Only CDR3 DNA is held: 45 bases, read in frame from base 1. The method behind the library was 5' RACE. Sequencing instrument: NextSeq 500. Unique molecular identifiers were attached to individual cDNA molecules in the TCR library protocol so that sequencing error and PCR bias could be corrected. TCR alpha and beta chains were both sequenced, and the abundances of alpha and beta sequences in each sample were closely correlated with each other. On the authors' methods: Decombinator V4 was used to perform V gene, J gene and CDR3 annotation of TCR sequences. TCRs were defined as expanded if a significant change between any two time points was detected under a Poisson model with p below 0.0001. TCR abundances were normalised to the total number of TCRs sequenced in each sample and reported as counts per million. MAIT TCRs were defined by TRAV1-2 paired with TRAJ12, TRAJ20 or TRAJ33, and iNKT TCRs by TRAV10 paired with TRAJ18. VDJdb, accessed 1 November 2021, was searched for CMV, EBV and SARS-CoV-2 annotated TCRs, with TCRs annotated for multiple antigens excluded. The raw public data were reprocessed by TCRdb itself: fastp quality trimming at Q25, MiXCR clonotype calling, in-frame beta chains only. Rows are unified per CDR3 protein, each entry keeping the most common DNA and genes. TCRdb assigned the V and J calls; the authors' analysis was not used. The sample table shows more than 80,000 distinct CDR3 sequences, and 11% are seen once. The ten top clones hold approximately 5.3% of the sample.

This entry belongs to a study of early T cells in non-severe SARS-CoV-2 infection (dated by TCRdb to about 2021). Background for the entire study: Because TCR sequencing was done on bulk RNA from unsorted whole blood, the alpha and beta chains could not be paired.

General study outcomes and caveats: Matching against VDJdb was skewed toward anti-spike CD8 responses, likely underestimated virus-specific expansions, and missed private and CD4 specificities.

The TCR sequence derives from an adult who was a healthcare worker with PCR-confirmed SARS-CoV-2 infection or an uninfected control (not recorded which). Specimen: whole blood. The rearrangement combines TRBV5-4 with TRBJ2-2, with 7 bases matching TRBD1. The CDR3 in this case is CASSPTGSHTGELFF. Read as DNA, the sequence is TGTGCCAGCAGCCCGACAGGGAGCCACACCGGGGAGCTGTTTTTT.